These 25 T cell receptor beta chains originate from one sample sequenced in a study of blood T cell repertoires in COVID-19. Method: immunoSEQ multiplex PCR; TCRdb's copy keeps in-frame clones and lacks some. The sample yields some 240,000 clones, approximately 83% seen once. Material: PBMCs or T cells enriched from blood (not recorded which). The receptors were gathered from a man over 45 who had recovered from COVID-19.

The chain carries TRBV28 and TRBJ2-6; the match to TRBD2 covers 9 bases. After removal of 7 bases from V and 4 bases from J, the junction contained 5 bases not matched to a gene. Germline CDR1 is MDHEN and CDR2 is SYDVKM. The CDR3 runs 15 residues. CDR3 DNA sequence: TGTGCCAGCACCATAGCGGGAGCGGGGGCCAACGTCCTGACTTTC. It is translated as CASTIAGAGANVLTF.

The CDR3 sequence: CASSPTGFSGNTIYF. The CDR3 DNA reads as TGCGCCAGCAGCCCCACAGGGTTCTCTGGAAACACCATATATTTT. V and J are TRBV4-1 and TRBJ1-3; tentatively, D is TRBD1 (6 bases). This CDR3 contains 15 residues. V shed 4 bases and J shed 0 bases, with 10 bases lying between them. CDR1 and CDR2 from the germline V gene are MGHRA and YSYEKL.

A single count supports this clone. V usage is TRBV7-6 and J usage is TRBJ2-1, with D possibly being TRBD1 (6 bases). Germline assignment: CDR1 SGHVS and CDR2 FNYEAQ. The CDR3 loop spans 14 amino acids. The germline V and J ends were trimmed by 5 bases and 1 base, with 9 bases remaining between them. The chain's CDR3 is CASSPRGSYNEQFF. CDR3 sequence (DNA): TGTGCCAGCAGCCCGAGGGGGTCCTACAATGAGCAGTTCTTC.

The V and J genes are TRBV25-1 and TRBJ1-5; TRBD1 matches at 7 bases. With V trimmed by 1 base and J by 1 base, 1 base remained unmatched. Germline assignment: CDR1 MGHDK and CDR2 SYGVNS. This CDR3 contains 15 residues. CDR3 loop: CASSESTGSNQPQHF. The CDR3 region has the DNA TGTGCCAGCAGTGAATCGACAGGGAGCAATCAGCCCCAGCATTTT.

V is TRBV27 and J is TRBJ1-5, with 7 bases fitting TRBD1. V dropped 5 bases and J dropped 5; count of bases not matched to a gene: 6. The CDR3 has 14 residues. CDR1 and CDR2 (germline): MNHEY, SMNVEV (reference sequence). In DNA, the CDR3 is TGTGCCAGCAGTGTTACAGGGGTTTATCAGCCCCAGCATTTT. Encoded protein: CASSVTGVYQPQHF.

The CDR3 nucleotides read TGCAGCGCAAGACAGTCCCGCTACGAGCAGTACTTC. This codes for CSARQSRYEQYF. The V gene is TRBV29-1, the J gene TRBJ2-7, with a tentative D call TRBD1 (5 bases). Per the germline V gene, CDR1 is SQVTM and CDR2 is ANQGSEA. The CDR3 covers 12 residues. Trimming took off 7 bases at V and 3 bases at J, with 13 bases between the two ends.

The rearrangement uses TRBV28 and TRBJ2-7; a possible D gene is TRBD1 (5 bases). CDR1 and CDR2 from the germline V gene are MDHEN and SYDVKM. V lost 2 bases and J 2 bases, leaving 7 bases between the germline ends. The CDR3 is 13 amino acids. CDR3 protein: CASSLVQAYEQYF. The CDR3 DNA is TGTGCCAGCAGTTTAGTACAGGCCTACGAGCAGTACTTC.

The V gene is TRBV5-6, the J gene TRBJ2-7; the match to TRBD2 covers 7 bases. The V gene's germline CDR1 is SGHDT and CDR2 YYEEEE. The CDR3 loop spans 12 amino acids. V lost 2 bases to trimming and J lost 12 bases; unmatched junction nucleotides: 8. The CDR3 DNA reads TGTGCCAGCAGCTTTAAAGGCGGGAGAATGTACTTC. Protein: CASSFKGGRMYF.

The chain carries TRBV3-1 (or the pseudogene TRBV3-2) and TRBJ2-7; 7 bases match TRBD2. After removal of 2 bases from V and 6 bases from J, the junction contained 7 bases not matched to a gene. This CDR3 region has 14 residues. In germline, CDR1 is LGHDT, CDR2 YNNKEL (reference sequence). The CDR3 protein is CASSQSGTAAEQYF. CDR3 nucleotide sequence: TGTGCCAGCAGCCAAAGCGGGACCGCGGCCGAGCAGTACTTC.

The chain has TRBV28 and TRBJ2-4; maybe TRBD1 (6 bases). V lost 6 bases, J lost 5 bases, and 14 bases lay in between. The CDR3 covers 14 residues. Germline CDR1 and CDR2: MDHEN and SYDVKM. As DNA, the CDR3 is TGTGCCAGCAGGTCCGGGACACTCCAAAACATTCAGTACTTC. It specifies CASRSGTLQNIQYF. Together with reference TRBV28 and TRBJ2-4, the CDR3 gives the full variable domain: DVKVTQSSRYLVKRTGEKVFLECVQDMDHENMFWYRQDPGLGLRLIYFSYDVKMKEKGDIPEGYSVSREKKERFSLILESASTNQTSMYLCASRSGTLQNIQYFGAGTRLSVL.

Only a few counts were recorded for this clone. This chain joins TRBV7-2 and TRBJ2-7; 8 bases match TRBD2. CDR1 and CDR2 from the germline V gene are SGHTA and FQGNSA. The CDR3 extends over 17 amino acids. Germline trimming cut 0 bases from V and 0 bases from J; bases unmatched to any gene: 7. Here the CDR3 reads CASSLAAPSGYSYEQYF. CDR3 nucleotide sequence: TGTGCCAGCAGCTTAGCGGCCCCTAGCGGGTACTCCTACGAGCAGTACTTC.

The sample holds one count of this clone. The CDR3 nucleotides are TGTGCCAGCAGCTTACGCTCGGCGGATTCACCCCTCCACTTT. This codes for CASSLRSADSPLHF. J is TRBJ1-6 and V is TRBV11-2, with D hard to call. The germline gives CDR1 SGHAT, CDR2 FQNNGV. This CDR3 region has 14 residues. V lost 2 bases, J lost 8 bases, and 10 bases lay in between.

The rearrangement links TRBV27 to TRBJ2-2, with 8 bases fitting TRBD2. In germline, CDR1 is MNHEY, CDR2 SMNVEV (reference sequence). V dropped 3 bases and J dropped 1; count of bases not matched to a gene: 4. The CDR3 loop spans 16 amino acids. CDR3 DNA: TGTGCCAGCAGTTTCGTCGCGGGGGGGAACACCGGGGAGCTGTTTTTT. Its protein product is CASSFVAGGNTGELFF.

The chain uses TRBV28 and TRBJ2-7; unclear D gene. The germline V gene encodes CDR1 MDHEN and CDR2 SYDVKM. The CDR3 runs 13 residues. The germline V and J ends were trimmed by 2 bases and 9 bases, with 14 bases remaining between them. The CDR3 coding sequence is TGTGCCAGCAGTTTAGCCTCGTCCCCGGGGCAGTACTTC. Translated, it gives CASSLASSPGQYF.

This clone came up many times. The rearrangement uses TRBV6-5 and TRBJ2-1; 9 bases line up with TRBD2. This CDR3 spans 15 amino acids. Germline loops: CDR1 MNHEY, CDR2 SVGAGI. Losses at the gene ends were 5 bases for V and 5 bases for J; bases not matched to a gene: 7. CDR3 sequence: CASSRLAGINNEQFF. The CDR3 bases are TGTGCCAGCAGTCGTCTAGCGGGGATTAACAATGAGCAGTTCTTC.

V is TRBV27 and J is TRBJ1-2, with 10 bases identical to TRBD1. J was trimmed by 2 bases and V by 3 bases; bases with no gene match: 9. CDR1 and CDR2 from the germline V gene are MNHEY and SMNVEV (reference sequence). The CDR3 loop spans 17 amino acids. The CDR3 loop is CASSFRNPGQGNYGYTF. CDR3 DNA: TGTGCCAGCAGTTTCAGAAATCCGGGACAGGGGAACTATGGCTACACCTTC.

For the CDR3, the DNA is TGCGCCAGCAGCGAAACCGTCAACATGGGAAACACCATATATTTT. Amino acids: CASSETVNMGNTIYF. This rearrangement joins TRBV5-1 to TRBJ1-3; D gene uncertain. Germline assignment: CDR1 SGHRS and CDR2 YFSETQ. The CDR3 covers 15 residues. Trimming left V 4 bases short and J 4 bases short, with 15 bases between. The full variable domain, its missing parts supplied by reference TRBV5-1 and TRBJ1-3, is KAGVTQTPRYLIKTRGQQVTLSCSPISGHRSVSWYQQTPGQGLQFLFEYFSETQRNKGNFPGRFSGRQFSNSRSEMNVSTLELGDSALYLCASSETVNMGNTIYFGEGSWLTVV.

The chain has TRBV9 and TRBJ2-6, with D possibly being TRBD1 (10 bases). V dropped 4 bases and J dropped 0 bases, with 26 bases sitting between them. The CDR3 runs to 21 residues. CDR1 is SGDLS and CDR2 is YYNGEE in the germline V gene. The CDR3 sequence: CASSSRDRGDSGSSGANVLTF. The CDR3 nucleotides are TGTGCCAGCAGCTCCAGGGACAGGGGTGATAGCGGGAGCTCTGGGGCCAACGTCCTGACTTTC. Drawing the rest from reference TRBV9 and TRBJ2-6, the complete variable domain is DSGVTQTPKHLITATGQRVTLRCSPRSGDLSVYWYQQSLDQGLQFLIQYYNGEERAKGNILERFSAQQFPDLHSELNLSSLELGDSALYFCASSSRDRGDSGSSGANVLTFGAGSRLTVL.

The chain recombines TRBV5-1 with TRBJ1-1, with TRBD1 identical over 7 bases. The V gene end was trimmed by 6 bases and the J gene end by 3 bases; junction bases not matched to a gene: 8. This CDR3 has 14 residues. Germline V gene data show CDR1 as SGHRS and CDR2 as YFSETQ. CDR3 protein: CASTRTGTYTEAFF. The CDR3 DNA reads TGCGCCAGCACGCGGACAGGAACCTACACTGAAGCTTTCTTT.

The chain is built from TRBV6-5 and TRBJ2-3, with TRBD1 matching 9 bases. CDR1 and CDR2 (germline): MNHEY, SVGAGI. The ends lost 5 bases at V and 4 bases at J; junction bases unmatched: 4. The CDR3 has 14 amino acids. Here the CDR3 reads CASSIRQGADTQYF. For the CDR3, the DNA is TGTGCCAGCAGTATCCGACAGGGGGCAGATACGCAGTATTTT.

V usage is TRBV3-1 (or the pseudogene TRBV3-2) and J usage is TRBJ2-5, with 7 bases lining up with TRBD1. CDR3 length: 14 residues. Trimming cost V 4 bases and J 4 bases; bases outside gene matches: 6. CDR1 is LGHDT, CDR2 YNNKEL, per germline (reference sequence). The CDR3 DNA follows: TGTGCCAGCAGCCCAGGGGGTTTGGTAGAGACCCAGTACTTC. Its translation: CASSPGGLVETQYF.

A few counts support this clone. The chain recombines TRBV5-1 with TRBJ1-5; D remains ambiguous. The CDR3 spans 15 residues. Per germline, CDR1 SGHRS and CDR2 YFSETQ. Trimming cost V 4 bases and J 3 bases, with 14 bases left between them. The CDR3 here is CASSPEGSNNQPQHF. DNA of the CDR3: TGCGCCAGCAGCCCGGAGGGTTCGAACAATCAGCCCCAGCATTTT. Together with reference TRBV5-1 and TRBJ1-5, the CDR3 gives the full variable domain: KAGVTQTPRYLIKTRGQQVTLSCSPISGHRSVSWYQQTPGQGLQFLFEYFSETQRNKGNFPGRFSGRQFSNSRSEMNVSTLELGDSALYLCASSPEGSNNQPQHFGDGTRLSIL.

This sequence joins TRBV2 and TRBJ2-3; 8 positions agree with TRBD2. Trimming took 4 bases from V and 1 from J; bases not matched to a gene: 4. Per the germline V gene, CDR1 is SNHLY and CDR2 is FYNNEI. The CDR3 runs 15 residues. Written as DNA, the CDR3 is TGTGCCAGCAGTGTCGTGCGGGGGGGCACAGATACGCAGTATTTT. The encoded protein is CASSVVRGGTDTQYF.

The chain's CDR3 is CASSSPGQVGGYTF. The CDR3, as DNA: TGTGCCAGCAGCTCTCCGGGACAGGTCGGTGGCTACACCTTC. The genes are TRBV7-9 and TRBJ1-2, with TRBD1 identical over 8 bases. J gave up 7 bases and V 4 bases, and 8 bases lay outside the gene matches. Germline CDR1 and CDR2: SEHNR and FQNEAQ (reference sequence). The CDR3 has 14 residues.

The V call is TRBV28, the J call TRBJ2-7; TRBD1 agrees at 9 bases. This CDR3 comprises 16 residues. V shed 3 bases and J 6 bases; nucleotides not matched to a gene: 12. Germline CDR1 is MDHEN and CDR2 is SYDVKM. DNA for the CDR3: TGTGCCAGCAGTTTTCCCCGACAGGGGGTCAAAACCGAGCAGTACTTC. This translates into CASSFPRQGVKTEQYF.